What follows describes a single TCR beta chain. Its specificity is unknown. Data came from immunoSEQ multiplex PCR; TCRdb stores just in-frame clones and leaves some out. The table includes roughly 35,000 clones, roughly 80% detected once. This sample is part of a study of OX40 agonist ivuxolimab in advanced cancers. Background on the study: Aged roughly 23 to 85 with a mean of about 63 years, they were around 83% male. Study-level findings and limits: Fewer expanded clones were found on average in CD4+ than in CD8+ T cells. Expansion of clones was among the lowest in partial responders at 0.1-3.0 mg/kg.

V lost 2 bases, J lost 2 bases, and 9 bases stayed unmatched. This CDR3 comprises 16 residues. Germline V lookup: CDR1 MNHNS, CDR2 SASEGT. The rearrangement links TRBV6-1 to TRBJ2-7, with 7 bases that match TRBD1. The sequence was obtained from an adult with an advanced solid tumor such as melanoma, head and neck, liver or kidney cancer. Source: CD4+ or CD8+ T cells sorted from blood, taken in a trial of the OX40 agonist ivuxolimab. The CDR3 DNA reads as TGTGCCAGCAGTGAAAGGCCCGACAGGGCCCCCTACGAGCAGTACTTC. Translation: CASSERPDRAPYEQYF.